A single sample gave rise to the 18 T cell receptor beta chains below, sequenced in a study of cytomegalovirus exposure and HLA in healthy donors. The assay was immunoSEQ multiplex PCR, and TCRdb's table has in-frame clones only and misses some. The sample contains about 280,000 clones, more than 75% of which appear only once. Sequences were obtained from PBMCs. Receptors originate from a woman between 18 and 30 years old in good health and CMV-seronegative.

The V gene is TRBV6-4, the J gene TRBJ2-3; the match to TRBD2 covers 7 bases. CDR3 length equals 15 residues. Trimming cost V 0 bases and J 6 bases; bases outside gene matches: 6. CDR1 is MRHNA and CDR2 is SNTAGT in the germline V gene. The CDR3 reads CASSDSVGRSDTQYF. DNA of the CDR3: TGTGCCAGCAGTGACTCGGTCGGGAGGTCCGATACGCAGTATTTT.

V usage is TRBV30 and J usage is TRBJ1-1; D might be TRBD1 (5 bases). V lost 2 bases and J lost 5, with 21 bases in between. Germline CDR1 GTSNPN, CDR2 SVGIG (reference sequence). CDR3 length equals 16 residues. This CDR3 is CAWSRPRPARGTEAFF. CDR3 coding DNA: TGTGCCTGGAGTAGGCCCCGACCCGCTCGGGGGACTGAAGCTTTCTTT.

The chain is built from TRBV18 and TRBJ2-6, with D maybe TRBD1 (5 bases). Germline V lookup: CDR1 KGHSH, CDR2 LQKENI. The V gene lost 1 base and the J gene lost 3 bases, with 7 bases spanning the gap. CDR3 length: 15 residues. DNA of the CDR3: TGTGCCAGCTCACCACGGGGCGGTGGGGCCAACGTCCTGACTTTC. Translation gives CASSPRGGGANVLTF.

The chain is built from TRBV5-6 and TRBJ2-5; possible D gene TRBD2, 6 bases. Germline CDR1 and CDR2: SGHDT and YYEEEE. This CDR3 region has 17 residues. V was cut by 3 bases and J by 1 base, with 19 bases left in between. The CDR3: CASSWGVGQGSQETQYF. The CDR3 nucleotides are TGTGCCAGCAGCTGGGGGGTAGGGCAGGGTAGCCAAGAGACCCAGTACTTC.

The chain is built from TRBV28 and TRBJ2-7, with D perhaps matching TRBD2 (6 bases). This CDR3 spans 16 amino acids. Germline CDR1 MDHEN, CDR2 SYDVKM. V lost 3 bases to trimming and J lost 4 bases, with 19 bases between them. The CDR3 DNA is TGTGCCAGCAGTTTTGAGGCGGGGCTTATTGGATACGAGCAGTACTTC. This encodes CASSFEAGLIGYEQYF.

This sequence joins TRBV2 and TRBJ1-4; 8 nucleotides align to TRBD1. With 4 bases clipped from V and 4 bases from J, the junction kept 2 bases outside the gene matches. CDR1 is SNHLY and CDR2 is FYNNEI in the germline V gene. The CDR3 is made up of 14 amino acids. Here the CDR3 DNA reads TGTGCCAGCAGTGTGGGACAGGTTAATGAAAAACTGTTTTTT. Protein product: CASSVGQVNEKLFF.

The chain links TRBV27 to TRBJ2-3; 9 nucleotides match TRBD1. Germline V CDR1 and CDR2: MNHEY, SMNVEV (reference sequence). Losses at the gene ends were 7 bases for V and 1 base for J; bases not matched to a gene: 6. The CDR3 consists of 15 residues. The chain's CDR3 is CASTYRGRGTDTQYF. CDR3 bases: TGTGCCAGCACCTACAGGGGGCGAGGCACAGATACGCAGTATTTT.

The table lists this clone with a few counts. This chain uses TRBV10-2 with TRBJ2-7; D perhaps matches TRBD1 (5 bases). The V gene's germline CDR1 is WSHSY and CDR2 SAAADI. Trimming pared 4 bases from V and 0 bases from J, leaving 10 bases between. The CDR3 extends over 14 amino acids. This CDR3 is CASSGQLSSYEQYF. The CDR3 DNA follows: TGCGCCAGCAGTGGACAGCTAAGCTCCTACGAGCAGTACTTC.

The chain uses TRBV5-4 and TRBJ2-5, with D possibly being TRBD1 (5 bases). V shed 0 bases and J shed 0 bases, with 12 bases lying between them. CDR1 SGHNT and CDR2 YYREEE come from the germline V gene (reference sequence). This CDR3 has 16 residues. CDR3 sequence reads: CASSLVLAGYQETQYF. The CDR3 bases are TGTGCCAGCAGCTTGGTATTGGCAGGGTACCAAGAGACCCAGTACTTC.

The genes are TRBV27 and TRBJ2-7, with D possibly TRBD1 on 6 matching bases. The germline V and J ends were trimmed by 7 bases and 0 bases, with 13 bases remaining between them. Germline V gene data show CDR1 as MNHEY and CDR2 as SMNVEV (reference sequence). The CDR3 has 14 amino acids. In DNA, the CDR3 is TGTGCCAGCAATCAGGGGATCGGCTCCTACGAGCAGTACTTC. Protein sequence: CASNQGIGSYEQYF.

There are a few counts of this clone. CDR3 in DNA: TGTGCCAGCAGTGAAAAGCGGGGTCTGCCCCAGCATTTT. Translating it yields CASSEKRGLPQHF. V gene TRBV27 combines with J gene TRBJ1-5, with unresolved D. From germline, CDR1 is MNHEY and CDR2 SMNVEV (reference sequence). This CDR3 has 13 amino acids. The V and J ends lost 5 bases and 9 bases respectively, with 14 bases between them.

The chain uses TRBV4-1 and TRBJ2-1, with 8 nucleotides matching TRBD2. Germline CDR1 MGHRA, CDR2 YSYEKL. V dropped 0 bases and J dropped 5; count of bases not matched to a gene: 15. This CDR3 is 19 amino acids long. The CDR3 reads CASSQDGGRAGGLDNEQFF. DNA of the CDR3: TGCGCCAGCAGCCAAGATGGCGGGCGGGCGGGAGGTCTGGACAATGAGCAGTTCTTC.

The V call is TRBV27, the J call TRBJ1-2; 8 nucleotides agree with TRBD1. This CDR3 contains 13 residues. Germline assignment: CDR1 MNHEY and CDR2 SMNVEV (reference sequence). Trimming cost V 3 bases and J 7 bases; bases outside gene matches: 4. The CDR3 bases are TGTGCCAGCAGTTTTACAGGGGGTTCTGGCTACACCTTC. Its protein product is CASSFTGGSGYTF.

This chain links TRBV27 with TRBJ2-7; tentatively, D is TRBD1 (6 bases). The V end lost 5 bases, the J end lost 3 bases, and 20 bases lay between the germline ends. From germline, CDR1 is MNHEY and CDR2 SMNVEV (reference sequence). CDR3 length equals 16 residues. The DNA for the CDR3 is TGTGCCAGCAGTGCGGCCTCCAGGGACAAGGGCTACGAGCAGTACTTC. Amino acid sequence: CASSAASRDKGYEQYF.

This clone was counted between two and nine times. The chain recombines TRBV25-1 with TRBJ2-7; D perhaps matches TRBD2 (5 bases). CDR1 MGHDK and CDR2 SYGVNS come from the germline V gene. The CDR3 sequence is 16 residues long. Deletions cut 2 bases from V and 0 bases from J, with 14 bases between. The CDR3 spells CASSESGLGSSYEQYF. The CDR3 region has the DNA TGTGCCAGCAGTGAAAGTGGACTGGGAAGCTCCTACGAGCAGTACTTC.

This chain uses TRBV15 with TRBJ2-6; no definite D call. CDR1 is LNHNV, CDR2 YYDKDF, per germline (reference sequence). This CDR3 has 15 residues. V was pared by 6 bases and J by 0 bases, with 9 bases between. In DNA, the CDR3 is TGTGCCACCAGACACAGCAGCTCTGGGGCCAACGTCCTGACTTTC. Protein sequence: CATRHSSSGANVLTF.

CDR3 region: CASSVPGHRGNEQFF. CDR3 bases: TGTGCCAGCAGCGTACCGGGACACCGGGGAAATGAGCAGTTCTTC. The chain uses TRBV5-4 and TRBJ2-1, with a weak D call TRBD1 (6 bases). This CDR3 is built from 15 residues. CDR1 and CDR2 from the germline V gene are SGHNT and YYREEE (reference sequence). The germline V and J ends were trimmed by 4 bases and 7 bases, with 18 bases remaining between them.

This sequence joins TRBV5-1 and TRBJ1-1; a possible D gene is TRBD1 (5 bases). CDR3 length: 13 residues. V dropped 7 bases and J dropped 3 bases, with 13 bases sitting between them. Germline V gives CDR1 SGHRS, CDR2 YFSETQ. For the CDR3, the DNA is TGCGCCAGCGGCGAAAGGGGCTACACTGAAGCTTTCTTT. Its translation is CASGERGYTEAFF.